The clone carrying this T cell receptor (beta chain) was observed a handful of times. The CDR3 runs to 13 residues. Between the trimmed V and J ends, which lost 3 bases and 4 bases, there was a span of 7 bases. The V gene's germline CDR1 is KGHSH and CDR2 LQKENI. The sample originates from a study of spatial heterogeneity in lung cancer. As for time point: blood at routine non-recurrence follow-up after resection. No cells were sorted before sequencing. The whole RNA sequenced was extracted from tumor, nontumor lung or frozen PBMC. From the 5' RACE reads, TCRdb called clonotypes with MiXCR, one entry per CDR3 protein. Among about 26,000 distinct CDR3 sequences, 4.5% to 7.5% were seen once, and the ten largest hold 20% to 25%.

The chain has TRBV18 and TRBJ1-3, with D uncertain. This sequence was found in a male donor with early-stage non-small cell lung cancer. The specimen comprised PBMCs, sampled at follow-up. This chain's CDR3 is CASSPPPGNTIYF. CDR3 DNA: TGTGCCAGCTCACCCCCCCCCGGAAACACCATATATTTT.